This is a list of T cell receptor beta chains from one sample in a study of beta chain features in type 1 diabetes. TCRdb's table, derived via immunoSEQ multiplex PCR, lists solely in-frame clones and lacks some. The table records a few hundred thousand clones, over 10% of them present only once. What was sequenced was naive CD4+ T cells from blood. The receptors derive from a woman between 18 and 29 years old with type 1 diabetes. The conserved cysteine and the conserved F or W are not part of the CDR3 here. Fields, in order: V gene, J gene, CDR3 protein.

v_call: TRBV29-1; j_call: TRBJ1-1; cdr3_aa: SALDSGGGWTEAF
v_call: TRBV15; j_call: TRBJ2-3; cdr3_aa: ATSILAGGNTQY
v_call: TRBV29-1; j_call: TRBJ2-3; cdr3_aa: SVADRGDTQY
v_call: TRBV5-6; j_call: TRBJ2-3; cdr3_aa: ASSLVDRGADTQY
v_call: TRBV9; j_call: TRBJ2-3; cdr3_aa: ASSVAADTQY
v_call: TRBV5-6; j_call: TRBJ2-5; cdr3_aa: ASSLRLAGGLGTQY
v_call: TRBV5-4; j_call: TRBJ2-1; cdr3_aa: ASSLGTSGRSKEQF
v_call: TRBV7-2; j_call: TRBJ2-7; cdr3_aa: ASSLSGVNEQY
v_call: TRBV30; j_call: TRBJ1-1; cdr3_aa: AWSVAGFSEAF
v_call: TRBV27; j_call: TRBJ2-3; cdr3_aa: ASRGTATDTQY
v_call: TRBV5-4; j_call: TRBJ2-1; cdr3_aa: ASSLDSRSYNEQF
v_call: TRBV4-1; j_call: TRBJ2-3; cdr3_aa: ASSLREFLTDTQY
v_call: TRBV18; j_call: TRBJ2-5; cdr3_aa: ASSPTSGQETQY
v_call: TRBV28; j_call: TRBJ2-2; cdr3_aa: ASRFPLGELF
v_call: TRBV5-6; j_call: TRBJ1-6; cdr3_aa: ASSLDKQSSPLH
v_call: TRBV14; j_call: TRBJ2-3; cdr3_aa: ASSPSNPDTQY
v_call: TRBV7-2; j_call: TRBJ1-2; cdr3_aa: ASSLGSFRDYGYT
v_call: TRBV15; j_call: TRBJ2-1; cdr3_aa: ATSRDRGEGGSYNEQF
v_call: TRBV28; j_call: TRBJ2-7; cdr3_aa: ASRQDKWREGYEQY
v_call: TRBV4-1; j_call: TRBJ2-3; cdr3_aa: ASSQASLAGGQDTQY
v_call: TRBV27; j_call: TRBJ2-1; cdr3_aa: ASSFSGVGEQF
v_call: TRBV15; j_call: TRBJ1-6; cdr3_aa: ATSRDEVGQSNSPLH
v_call: TRBV30; j_call: TRBJ2-5; cdr3_aa: AWSIGGAGQETQY
v_call: TRBV9; j_call: TRBJ2-3; cdr3_aa: ASSSEIGTSGRTDTQY
v_call: TRBV5-6; j_call: TRBJ2-5; cdr3_aa: ASSLGLGLALETQY
v_call: TRBV7-2; j_call: TRBJ2-3; cdr3_aa: ASSLAAAGGTDTQY
v_call: TRBV28; j_call: TRBJ2-1; cdr3_aa: ASSRGLAGASEQF
v_call: TRBV5-4; j_call: TRBJ1-2; cdr3_aa: ASSFLDGAGYT
v_call: TRBV14; j_call: TRBJ2-2; cdr3_aa: ASSPLAGGPSYGGELF
v_call: TRBV7-6; j_call: TRBJ1-5; cdr3_aa: ASSSNRGSNQPQH
v_call: TRBV7-2; j_call: TRBJ2-1; cdr3_aa: ASSFQGANEQF
v_call: TRBV5-6; j_call: TRBJ2-2; cdr3_aa: ASSLAGPDTNTGELF
v_call: TRBV30; j_call: TRBJ1-4; cdr3_aa: AWTSRANEKLF